This T cell receptor (beta chain) came from a study of graft-versus-host responses after intestinal transplantation. Whole-study findings and limits: High graft-versus-host to host-versus-graft clonal ratios were seen in allografts of patients with graft-donor T cell macrochimerism.

Of note for this clone: What it binds is not known.

Here immunoSEQ multiplex PCR was the method, and the copy in TCRdb shows in-frame clones only, minus some. Of approximately 38,000 clones in the sample, 83% were seen once. The junction had 14 bases not matched to a gene; V was cut back by 6 bases and J by 7 bases. The CDR3 has 16 amino acids. Per the germline V gene, CDR1 is MDHEN and CDR2 is SYDVKM. V gene TRBV28 combines with J gene TRBJ1-4; TRBD1 matches at 7 bases. Sequenced here: PBMCs, sampled roughly 34 months after transplant. The TCR originated in a human patient who received an intestinal transplant, so some T cells may come from the graft donor. Written as DNA, the CDR3 is TGTGCCAGCAGCAAAGGACAGGCCGGGGAGGGTGAAAAACTGTTTTTT. This encodes CASSKGQAGEGEKLFF. Supplemented by reference TRBV28 and TRBJ1-4, the full variable domain reads DVKVTQSSRYLVKRTGEKVFLECVQDMDHENMFWYRQDPGLGLRLIYFSYDVKMKEKGDIPEGYSVSREKKERFSLILESASTNQTSMYLCASSKGQAGEGEKLFFGSGTQLSVL.